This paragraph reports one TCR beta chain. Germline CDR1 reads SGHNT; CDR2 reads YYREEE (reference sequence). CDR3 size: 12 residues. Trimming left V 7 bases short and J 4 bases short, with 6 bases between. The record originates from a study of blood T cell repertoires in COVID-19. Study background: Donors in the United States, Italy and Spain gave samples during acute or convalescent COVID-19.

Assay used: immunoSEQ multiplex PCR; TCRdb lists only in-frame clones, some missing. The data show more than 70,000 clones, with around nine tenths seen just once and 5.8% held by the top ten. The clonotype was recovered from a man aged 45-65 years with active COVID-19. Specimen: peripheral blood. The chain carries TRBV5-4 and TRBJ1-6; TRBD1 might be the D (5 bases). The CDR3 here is CASGGYNSPLHF. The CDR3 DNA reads TGTGCCAGCGGGGGGTATAATTCACCCCTCCACTTT.